These T cell receptor beta chains were read from a single sample in a study of vaccination effects on CD4 cells after COVID-19. TCRdb's copy holds only in-frame clones and misses some; the assay was immunoSEQ multiplex PCR. The sample includes more than 65,000 clones, approximately 82% of them seen just once. These receptors lack a known antigen. Sequencing used CD4+ T cells from PBMCs cultured with HCoV-229E spike peptides, obtained after COVID-19 vaccination. These receptors came from a human donor who received a COVID-19 vaccine. The CDR3 runs from the conserved cysteine through the conserved F or W.

J gene,V gene,CDR3 protein
TRBJ2-5,TRBV7-3,CASSLMGQGQETQYF
TRBJ1-6,TRBV6-5,CASSHSGSYNSPLHF
TRBJ1-1,TRBV6-1,CASSEGLSRNTEAFF
TRBJ1-4,TRBV29-1,CSALTGGDEKLFF
TRBJ2-1,TRBV5-1,CASSLGLGAGGIDNEQFF
TRBJ2-5,TRBV18,CASSPGQGLETQYF
TRBJ1-2,TRBV4-1,CASSQDSGEGVNYGYTF
TRBJ2-2,TRBV30,CAWRIEWGGELFF
TRBJ1-1,TRBV2,CASTRVTGETEAFF
TRBJ1-2,TRBV12-5,CASASTGERGYTF
TRBJ2-4,TRBV2,CASADSGGVIQYF
TRBJ2-2,TRBV4-3,CASSRGGQGGELFF
TRBJ2-2,TRBV7-9,CASSLGNLEEAGELFF
TRBJ1-6,TRBV30,CAWIRGRSPLHF
TRBJ1-1,TRBV6-2/TRBV6-3,CASSYRWVTEAFF
TRBJ1-6,TRBV10-3,CAISKTGAGSPLHF
TRBJ1-1,TRBV3-1/TRBV3-2,CASSQEYAPLNTEAFF
TRBJ1-2,TRBV4-1,CASSQDRVTGGNYGYTF
TRBJ1-4,TRBV28,CASSLGGNNEKLFF
TRBJ2-5,TRBV7-3,CASSVGLAGGQEETQYF
TRBJ1-4,TRBV5-6,CASSIRDSNQKLFF
TRBJ2-3,TRBV2,CASSASGGHVTQYF
TRBJ2-4,TRBV5-1,CASSPTTGTDKNIQYF
TRBJ1-6,TRBV5-1,CASSLTGGYNSPLHF
TRBJ2-1,TRBV9,CASSEPHNEQFF
TRBJ2-2,TRBV11-2,CASSFSRRGTGELFF
TRBJ2-5,TRBV2,CASSLPEGAQYF
TRBJ2-6,TRBV5-1,CASSLRVSGANVLTF
TRBJ2-1,TRBV11-2,CASSSRQGGSYNEQFF
TRBJ2-3,TRBV19,CASSTTWGDTQYF
TRBJ1-4,TRBV28,CASSLGGANEKLFF
TRBJ1-6,TRBV18,CASSPGEGSPLHF
TRBJ2-5,TRBV27,CASSLLSGGRETQYF
TRBJ2-2,TRBV10-1,CASSVQASGRYTGELFF
TRBJ1-6,TRBV2,CASSEAADSPLHF
TRBJ1-1,TRBV3-1/TRBV3-2,CASSHTGGPAEAFF
TRBJ2-3,TRBV4-1,CASSRTSGPPQRTDTQYF
TRBJ2-3,TRBV5-8,CASSFPGADTQYF
TRBJ2-2,TRBV9,CASSPGLANTGELFF